Detailed here is one T cell receptor (beta chain). Trimming shortened V by 2 bases and J by 11 bases, and 12 bases separated the two germline ends. Germline CDR1 and CDR2: SGHAT and FQDESV (reference sequence). This CDR3 comprises 12 residues. This sample was taken from a study of tumor-infiltrating lymphocytes in oesophageal squamous cell carcinoma. TCRdb reprocessed the PCR reads via MiXCR and lists one record per CDR3 protein. Of 9,000 to 13,000 distinct CDR3 sequences listed, 50% to 65% are singletons. This chain uses TRBV11-1 with TRBJ2-5, with D uncertain. The material sequenced was esophageal tumor tissue. The sequence derives from a male donor with esophageal squamous cell carcinoma. CDR3 in amino acids: CASSLSSNEQYF. CDR3 DNA sequence: TGTGCCAGCAGCTTATCGTCTAATGAGCAGTACTTC.